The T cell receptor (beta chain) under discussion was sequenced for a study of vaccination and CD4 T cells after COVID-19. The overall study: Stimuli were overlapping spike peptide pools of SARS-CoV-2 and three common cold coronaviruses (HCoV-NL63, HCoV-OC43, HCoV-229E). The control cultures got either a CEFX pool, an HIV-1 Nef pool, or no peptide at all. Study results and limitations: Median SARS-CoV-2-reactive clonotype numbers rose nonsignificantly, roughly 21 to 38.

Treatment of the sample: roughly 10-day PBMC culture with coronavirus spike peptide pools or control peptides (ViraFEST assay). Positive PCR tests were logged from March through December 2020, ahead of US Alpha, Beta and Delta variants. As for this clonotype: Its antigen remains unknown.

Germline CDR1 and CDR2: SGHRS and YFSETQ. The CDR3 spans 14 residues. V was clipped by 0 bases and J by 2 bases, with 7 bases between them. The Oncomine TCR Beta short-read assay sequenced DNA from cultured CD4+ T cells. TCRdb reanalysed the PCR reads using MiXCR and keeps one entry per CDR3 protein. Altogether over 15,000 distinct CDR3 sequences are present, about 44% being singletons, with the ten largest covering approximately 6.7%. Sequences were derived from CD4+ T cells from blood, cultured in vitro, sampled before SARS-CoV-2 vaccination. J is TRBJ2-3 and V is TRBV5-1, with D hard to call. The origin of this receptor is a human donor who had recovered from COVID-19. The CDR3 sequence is CASSLGLYTDTQYF. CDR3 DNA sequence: TGCGCCAGCAGCTTGGGGCTATACACAGATACGCAGTATTTT. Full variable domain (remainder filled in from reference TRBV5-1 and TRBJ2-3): KAGVTQTPRYLIKTRGQQVTLSCSPISGHRSVSWYQQTPGQGLQFLFEYFSETQRNKGNFPGRFSGRQFSNSRSEMNVSTLELGDSALYLCASSLGLYTDTQYFGPGTRLTVL.